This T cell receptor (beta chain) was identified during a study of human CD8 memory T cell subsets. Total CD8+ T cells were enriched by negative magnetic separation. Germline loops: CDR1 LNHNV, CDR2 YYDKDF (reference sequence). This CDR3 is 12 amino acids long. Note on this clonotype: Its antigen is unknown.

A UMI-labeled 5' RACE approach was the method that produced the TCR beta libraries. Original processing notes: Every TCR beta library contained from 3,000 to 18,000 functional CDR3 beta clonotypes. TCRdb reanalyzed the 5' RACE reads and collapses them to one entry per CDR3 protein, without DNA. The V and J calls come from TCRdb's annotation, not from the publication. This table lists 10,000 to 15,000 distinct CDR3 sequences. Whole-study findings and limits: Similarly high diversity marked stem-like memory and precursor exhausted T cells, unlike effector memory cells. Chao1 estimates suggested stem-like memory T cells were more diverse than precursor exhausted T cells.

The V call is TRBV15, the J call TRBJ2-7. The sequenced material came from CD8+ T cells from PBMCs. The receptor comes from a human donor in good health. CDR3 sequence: CATSRESYEQYF.